Presented here are 8 T cell receptor beta chains from one specimen sequenced in a study of T cells after posttransplantation cyclophosphamide. Data came from immunoSEQ multiplex PCR; TCRdb stores just in-frame clones and leaves some out. The sample contains roughly 23,000 clones, approximately 87% of which appear only once. Busulfan-fludarabine conditioning, marrow transplant, and cyclophosphamide on days +3 and +4 were administered. The sample was PBMCs, taken after allogeneic stem cell transplant with posttransplant cyclophosphamide. These receptor sequences come from a female patient in her thirties or forties who received an allogeneic stem cell transplant from an unrelated donor, was CMV-positive, and had no GVHD. Some T cells may arise from the graft donor.

This clone was picked up a small number of times. The chain employs TRBV5-5 and TRBJ2-7; 7 bases map to TRBD1. This CDR3 comprises 14 residues. V was pared by 6 bases and J by 3 bases, with 9 bases of the junction left unmatched. CDR1 SGHKS and CDR2 YYEKEE come from the germline V gene (reference sequence). Written as DNA, the CDR3 is TGTGCCAGCACACCGGGACAGTGGGGCTACGAGCAGTACTTC. Its protein is CASTPGQWGYEQYF.

V and J are TRBV6-5 and TRBJ1-4; TRBD1 aligns across 7 bases. This CDR3 contains 15 residues. Germline-derived CDR1 and CDR2 are MNHEY and SVGAGI. V was clipped by 3 bases and J by 4 bases; unmatched bases: 5. In DNA, the CDR3 is TGTGCCAGCAGTTATAGGACAGGAGATAATGAAAAACTGTTTTTT. It encodes CASSYRTGDNEKLFF.

The V call is TRBV11-2, the J call TRBJ2-1; TRBD1 aligns across 7 bases. The CDR3 contains 16 residues. Germline CDR1 SGHAT, CDR2 FQNNGV. J lost 4 bases, V lost 5 bases, and 11 bases had no gene match. This chain's CDR3 is CASSLIRGQKYNEQFF. The CDR3 region has the DNA TGTGCCAGCAGCCTAATCCGGGGACAGAAATACAATGAGCAGTTCTTC. Variable domain in full (rest from reference TRBV11-2 and TRBJ2-1): EAGVAQSPRYKIIEKRQSVAFWCNPISGHATLYWYQQILGQGPKLLIQFQNNGVVDDSQLPKDRFSAERLKGVDSTLKIQPAKLEDSAVYLCASSLIRGQKYNEQFFGPGTRLTVL.

The genes are TRBV5-1 and TRBJ1-5; the D gene is possibly TRBD1 (6 bases). The CDR3 consists of 14 residues. The germline V and J ends were trimmed by 4 bases and 3 bases, with 11 bases remaining between them. The germline V gene encodes CDR1 SGHRS and CDR2 YFSETQ. The DNA of the CDR3 is TGCGCCAGCAGCACCGGACAGATCAATCAGCCCCAGCATTTT. Its protein is CASSTGQINQPQHF.

The chain joins TRBV6-5 to TRBJ1-1; 7 bases match TRBD1. After removal of 5 bases from V and 6 bases from J, the junction contained 9 bases not matched to a gene. The CDR3 contains 14 residues. The germline CDR1 and CDR2 sequences are MNHEY and SVGAGI. In nucleotides, the CDR3 is TGTGCCAGCAGTGGGTACAGGGGACGTCCTGAAGCTTTCTTT. Protein: CASSGYRGRPEAFF.

The chain employs TRBV12-5 and TRBJ2-7; 9 positions match TRBD1. CDR3 length: 16 amino acids. The germline gives CDR1 LGHNT, CDR2 FRNRAP. V was clipped by 5 bases and J by 5 bases; unmatched bases: 13. This CDR3 reads CASGPGTGRSVHEQYF. The CDR3 region has the DNA TGTGCTAGTGGTCCCGGGACAGGGAGGAGTGTCCACGAGCAGTACTTC.

V gene TRBV29-1 combines with J gene TRBJ2-1, with D perhaps TRBD2 (6 bases). Germline CDR1 and CDR2: SQVTM and ANQGSEA. The CDR3 covers 13 residues. V lost 3 bases, J lost 6 bases, and 12 bases lay in between. Here the CDR3 reads CSVDGTPLNEQFF. The CDR3 coding sequence is TGCAGCGTTGATGGGACTCCCCTCAATGAGCAGTTCTTC.

This clone was detected only a few times. The chain uses TRBV6-5 and TRBJ2-2, with TRBD1 matching over 8 bases. V lost 2 bases and J lost 1; bases outside the gene matches: 0. The germline CDR1 and CDR2 sequences are MNHEY and SVGAGI. CDR3 length: 15 amino acids. The CDR3 region is CASSYGTGNTGELFF. CDR3 sequence (DNA): TGTGCCAGCAGTTACGGGACAGGGAACACCGGGGAGCTGTTTTTT.